The 5 T cell receptor beta chains in this list originate from one sample, sequenced in a study of blood T cells in healthy people across ages. With a J-beta primer mix and a sample-barcoded 5' primer, a second PCR ran about 6 to 11 cycles. MiXCR was run by TCRdb on the 5' RACE reads, yielding one entry per CDR3 protein. In the table there are roughly 1,800,000 distinct CDR3 sequences, 49% of which are singletons. The sequenced sample was blood. Receptor source: a middle-aged woman in good health.

The V gene is TRBV29-1, the J gene TRBJ2-1; D gene uncertain. Germline-derived CDR1 and CDR2 are SQVTM and ANQGSEA. The CDR3 covers 13 residues. The ends were cut back, 5 bases at V and 6 bases at J, with 14 bases in the middle. CDR3 nucleotides: TGCAGCGTTTATCGGTCAATCGGCAATGAGCAGTTCTTC. Translation: CSVYRSIGNEQFF.

This clonotype was observed a few times. The chain uses TRBV6-1 and TRBJ2-3; TRBD1 matches at 7 bases. Germline CDR1 is MNHNS and CDR2 is SASEGT. V was clipped by 3 bases and J by 3 bases; unmatched bases: 6. The CDR3 is made up of 15 amino acids. This CDR3 reads CASSDTGVRTDTQYF. Here the CDR3 DNA reads TGTGCCAGCAGTGATACAGGGGTGAGGACAGATACGCAGTATTTT.

With regard to this clonotype: Germline is not matched at one junction end, which may reflect a read error. The chain has TRBV2 and TRBJ1-2; D unclear. Per germline, CDR1 SNHLY and CDR2 FYNNEI. This CDR3 has 11 residues. The CDR3 is CASREGLGYTF. In nucleotides, the CDR3 is TGTGCCAGCAGGGAAGGCCTGGGCTACACCTTC.

This clonotype was seen more than once but under ten times. V and J are TRBV20-1 and TRBJ2-4; maybe TRBD1 (5 bases). The V gene lost 3 bases and the J gene lost 0 bases, with 9 bases spanning the gap. The CDR3 extends over 14 amino acids. Germline CDR1 DFQATT, CDR2 SNEGSKA (reference sequence). In nucleotides, the CDR3 is TGCAGTGCTAGGGGGCGGATAGCCAAAAACATTCAGTACTTC. Protein product: CSARGRIAKNIQYF.

The genes are TRBV27 and TRBJ1-6, with a tentative D call TRBD1 (6 bases). Germline-derived CDR1 and CDR2 are MNHEY and SMNVEV (reference sequence). CDR3 length: 16 amino acids. V was clipped by 6 bases and J by 4 bases, with 16 bases between them. The CDR3 bases are TGTGCCAGCAGATTCACCCGGGACAAGTATAATTCACCCCTCCACTTT. This encodes CASRFTRDKYNSPLHF.